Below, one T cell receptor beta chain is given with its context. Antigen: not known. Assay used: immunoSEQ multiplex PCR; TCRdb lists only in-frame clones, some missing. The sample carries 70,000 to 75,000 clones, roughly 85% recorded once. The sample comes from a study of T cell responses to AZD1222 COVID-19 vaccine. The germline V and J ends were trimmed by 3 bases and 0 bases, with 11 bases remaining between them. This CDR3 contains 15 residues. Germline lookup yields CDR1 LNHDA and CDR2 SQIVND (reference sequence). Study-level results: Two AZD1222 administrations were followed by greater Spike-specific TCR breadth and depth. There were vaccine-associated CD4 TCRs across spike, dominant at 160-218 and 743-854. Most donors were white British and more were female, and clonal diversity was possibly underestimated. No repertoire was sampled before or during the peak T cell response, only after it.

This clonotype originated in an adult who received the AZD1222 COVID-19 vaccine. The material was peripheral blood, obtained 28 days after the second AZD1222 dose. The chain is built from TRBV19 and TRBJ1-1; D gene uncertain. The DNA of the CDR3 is TGTGCCAGTAGTATCAACGAACTGGTGAACACTGAAGCTTTCTTT. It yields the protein CASSINELVNTEAFF.